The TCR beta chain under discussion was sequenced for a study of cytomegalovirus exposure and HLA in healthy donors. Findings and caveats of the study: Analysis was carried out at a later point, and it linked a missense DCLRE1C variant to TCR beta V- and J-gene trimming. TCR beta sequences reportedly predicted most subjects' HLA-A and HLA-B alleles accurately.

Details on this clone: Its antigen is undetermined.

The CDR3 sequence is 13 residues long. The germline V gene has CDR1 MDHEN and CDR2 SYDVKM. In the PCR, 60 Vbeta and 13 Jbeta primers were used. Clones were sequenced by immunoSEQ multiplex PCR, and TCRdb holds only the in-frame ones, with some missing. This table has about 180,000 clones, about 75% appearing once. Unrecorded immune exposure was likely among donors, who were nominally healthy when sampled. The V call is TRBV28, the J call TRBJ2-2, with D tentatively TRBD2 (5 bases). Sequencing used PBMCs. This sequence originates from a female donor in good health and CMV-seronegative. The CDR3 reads CALGGPPTGELFF. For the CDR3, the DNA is TGTGCGTTAGGAGGCCCCCCCACCGGGGAGCTGTTTTTT.